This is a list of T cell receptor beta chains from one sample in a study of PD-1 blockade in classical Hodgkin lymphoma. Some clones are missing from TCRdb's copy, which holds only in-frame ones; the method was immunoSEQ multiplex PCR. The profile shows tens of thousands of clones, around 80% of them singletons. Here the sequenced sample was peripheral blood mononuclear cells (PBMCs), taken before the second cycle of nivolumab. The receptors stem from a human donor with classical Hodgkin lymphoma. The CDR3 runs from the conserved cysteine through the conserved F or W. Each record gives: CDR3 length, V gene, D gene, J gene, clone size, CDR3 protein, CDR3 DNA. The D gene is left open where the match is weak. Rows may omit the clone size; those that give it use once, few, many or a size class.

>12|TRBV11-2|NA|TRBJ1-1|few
CASRDRNTEAFF
TGTGCCAGCAGGGACCGGAACACTGAAGCTTTCTTT
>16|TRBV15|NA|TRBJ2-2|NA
CATTLKGVYGPGELFF
TGTGCCACCACACTCAAGGGGGTTTATGGTCCCGGGGAGCTGTTTTTT
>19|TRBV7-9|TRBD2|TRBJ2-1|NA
CASSPRGTSGVSSYNEQFF
TGTGCCAGCAGCCCCCGAGGGACTAGCGGGGTGAGCTCCTACAATGAGCAGTTCTTC
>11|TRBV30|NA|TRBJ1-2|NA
CAWSPLKGYTF
TGTGCCTGGAGTCCTCTTAAGGGCTACACCTTC
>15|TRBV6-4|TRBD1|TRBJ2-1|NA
CASRRQGDTYNEQFF
TGTGCCAGCAGACGACAGGGAGATACCTACAATGAGCAGTTCTTC
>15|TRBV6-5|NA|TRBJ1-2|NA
CASSYSPNSYYGYTF
TGTGCCAGCAGTTACTCCCCAAACAGCTACTATGGCTACACCTTC
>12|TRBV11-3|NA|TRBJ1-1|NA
CASSLVGTEAFF
TGTGCCAGCAGCTTAGTAGGGACTGAAGCTTTCTTT
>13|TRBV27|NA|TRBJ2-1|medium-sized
CASSPSWYNEQFF
TGTGCCAGCAGTCCCTCCTGGTACAATGAGCAGTTCTTC
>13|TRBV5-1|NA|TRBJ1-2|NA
CASSLGQLYGYTF
TGCGCCAGCAGCTTGGGACAGCTCTATGGCTACACCTTC
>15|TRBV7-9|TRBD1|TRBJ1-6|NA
CASSPDGTGNSPLHF
TGTGCCAGCAGCCCCGACGGGACAGGCAATTCACCCCTCCACTTT
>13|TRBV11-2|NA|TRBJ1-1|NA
CASSDNRDTEAFF
TGTGCCAGCAGCGACAACAGGGACACTGAAGCTTTCTTT
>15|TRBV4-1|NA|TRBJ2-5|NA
CASSQDRGVSETQYF
TGCGCCAGCAGCCAAGATAGGGGGGTTTCGGAGACCCAGTACTTC
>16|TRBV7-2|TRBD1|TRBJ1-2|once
CASSLRGQGTVYGYTF
TGTGCCAGCAGCTTAAGAGGACAGGGGACCGTCTATGGCTACACCTTC
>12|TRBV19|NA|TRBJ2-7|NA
CASTDWGAEQYF
TGTGCCAGTACCGATTGGGGGGCCGAGCAGTACTTC
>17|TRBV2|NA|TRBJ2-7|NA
CASSEARRGPFSYEQYF
TGTGCCAGCAGTGAAGCTAGGAGGGGGCCTTTCTCCTACGAGCAGTACTTC
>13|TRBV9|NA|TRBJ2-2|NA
CASSVPYTGELFF
TGTGCCAGCAGCGTACCCTACACCGGGGAGCTGTTTTTT
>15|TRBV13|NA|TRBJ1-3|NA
CASSAPSSDGNTIYF
TGTGCCAGCAGCGCACCTTCCAGCGATGGAAACACCATATATTTT
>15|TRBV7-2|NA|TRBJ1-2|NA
CASSFRVQGGDGYTF
TGTGCCAGCAGCTTCCGTGTACAGGGTGGGGATGGCTACACCTTC
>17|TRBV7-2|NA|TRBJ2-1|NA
CASSLGHSGTKGNEQFF
TGTGCCAGCAGCTTAGGACACTCCGGGACGAAGGGGAATGAGCAGTTCTTC
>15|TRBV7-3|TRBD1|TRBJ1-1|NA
CASSSTGNLNTEAFF
TGTGCCAGCAGCTCGACAGGGAACTTGAACACTGAAGCTTTCTTT
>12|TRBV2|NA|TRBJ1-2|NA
CASSDWGQGYTF
TGTGCCAGCAGTGATTGGGGGCAAGGCTACACCTTC
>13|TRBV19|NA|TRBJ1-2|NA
CASSIGGNYGYTF
TGTGCCAGTAGTATAGGAGGGAACTATGGCTACACCTTC
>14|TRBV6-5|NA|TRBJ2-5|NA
CASSYEGGRETQYF
TGTGCCAGCAGTTACGAGGGGGGCCGGGAGACCCAGTACTTC
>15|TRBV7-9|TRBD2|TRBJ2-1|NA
CASSPLAKGGDEQFF
TGTGCCAGCAGCCCACTAGCGAAGGGAGGAGATGAGCAGTTCTTC
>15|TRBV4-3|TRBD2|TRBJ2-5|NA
CASSQGTSISPEQYF
TGCGCCAGCAGCCAAGGGACTAGCATTTCTCCGGAGCAGTACTTC